This T cell receptor beta chain is drawn from a study of T cell responses to AZD1222 COVID-19 vaccine. This clone was seen a single time. From germline, CDR1 is GTSNPN and CDR2 SVGIG (reference sequence). The V end lost 1 base, the J end lost 5 bases, and 11 bases lay between the germline ends. The CDR3 extends over 14 amino acids. Method: immunoSEQ multiplex PCR; TCRdb's copy keeps in-frame clones and lacks some. The top ten clones hold around 30% of a sample with under 150,000 clones, 85% to 90% of them seen once. The specimen was peripheral blood, collected on day 0 of AZD1222 vaccination. The chain has TRBV30 and TRBJ1-4; tentative D call: TRBD1 (6 bases). The origin of this receptor is an adult in good health. The CDR3 sequence: CAWSGDMWNEKLFF. In nucleotides, the CDR3 is TGTGCCTGGAGTGGGGACATGTGGAATGAAAAACTGTTTTTT.